Given below is one T cell receptor (beta chain) in context. Antigen: not known. It was with 60 Vbeta and 13 Jbeta primers that the PCR ran. Sequencing was performed with immunoSEQ multiplex PCR; in TCRdb, only in-frame clones are kept and a portion is missing. The data contain some 84,000 clones, 77% of them singletons. This specimen comes from a study of cytomegalovirus exposure and HLA in healthy donors. Study results and caveats: Using the classifier, cytomegalovirus status was reportedly diagnosed with high specificity and sensitivity. Later analysis found that TCR beta chains associated with HLA were more clonally expanded than other, equally common chains.

This receptor was identified in a boy aged 10-17 years in good health and CMV-seronegative. Sequencing input: PBMCs.

CDR3 sequence reads: CASSSGGVRGGRLGSLTQYF. In nucleotides, the CDR3 is TGTGCCAGCAGCTCCGGAGGGGTCCGGGGGGGCCGTCTCGGATCCCTTACGCAGTATTTT. This sequence joins TRBV11-3 and TRBJ2-3, with TRBD2 identical over 8 bases. Per germline, CDR1 SGHNT and CDR2 YENEEA. There are 20 residues in the CDR3. V gave up 4 bases and J gave up 8 bases; unmatched junction bases: 26.